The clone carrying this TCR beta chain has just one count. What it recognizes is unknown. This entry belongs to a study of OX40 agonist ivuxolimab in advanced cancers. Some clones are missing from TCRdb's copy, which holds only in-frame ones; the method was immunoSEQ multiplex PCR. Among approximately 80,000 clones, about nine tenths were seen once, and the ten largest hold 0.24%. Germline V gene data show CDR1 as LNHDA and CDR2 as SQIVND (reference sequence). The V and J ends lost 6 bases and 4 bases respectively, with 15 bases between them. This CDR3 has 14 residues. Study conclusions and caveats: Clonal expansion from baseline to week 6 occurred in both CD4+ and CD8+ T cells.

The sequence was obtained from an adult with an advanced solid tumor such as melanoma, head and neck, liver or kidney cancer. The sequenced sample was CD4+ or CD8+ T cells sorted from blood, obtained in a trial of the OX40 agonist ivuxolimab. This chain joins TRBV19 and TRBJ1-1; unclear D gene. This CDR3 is CASRNVAGGTEAFF. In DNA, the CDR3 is TGTGCCAGTAGAAACGTCGCGGGTGGCACTGAAGCTTTCTTT.